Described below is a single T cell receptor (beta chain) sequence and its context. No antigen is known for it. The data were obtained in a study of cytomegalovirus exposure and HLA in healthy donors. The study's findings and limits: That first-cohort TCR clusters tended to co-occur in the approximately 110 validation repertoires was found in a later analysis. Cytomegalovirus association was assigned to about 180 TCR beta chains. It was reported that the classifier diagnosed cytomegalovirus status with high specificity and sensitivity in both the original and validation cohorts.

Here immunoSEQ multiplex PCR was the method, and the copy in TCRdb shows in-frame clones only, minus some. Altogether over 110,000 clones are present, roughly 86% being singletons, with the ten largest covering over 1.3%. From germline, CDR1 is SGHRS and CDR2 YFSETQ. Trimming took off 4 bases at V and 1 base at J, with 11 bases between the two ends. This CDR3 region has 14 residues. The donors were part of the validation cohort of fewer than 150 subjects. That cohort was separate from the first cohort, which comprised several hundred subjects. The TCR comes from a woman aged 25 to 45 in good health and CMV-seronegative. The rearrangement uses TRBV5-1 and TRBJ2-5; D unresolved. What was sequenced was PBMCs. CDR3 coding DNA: TGCGCCAGCAGCCCAATAAAACTCCAAGAGACCCAGTACTTC. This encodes CASSPIKLQETQYF.